This T cell receptor beta chain emerged from a study of T cells in pancreatic ductal adenocarcinoma. No neoadjuvant therapy was given to the selected pancreatic ductal adenocarcinoma patients before their surgery. Comments on this clone: What it binds is unknown.

Study-wide points: Tumor and blood clonality did not differ significantly, about 0.1 versus 0.065. Tumors hold more CD45RO+ effector T cells, which may bias toward lower diversity. The resected pancreatic cancer cohort was biased toward the minority with early-stage disease.

Produced via immunoSEQ multiplex PCR; TCRdb's table is partial and in-frame only. Among over 15,000 clones listed, about 93% were seen once. The V and J ends lost 1 base and 4 bases, in that order; junction bases with no gene match: 5. The CDR3 sequence is 16 residues long. Germline V gene lookup returns CDR1 SSHAT and CDR2 FNYEAQ (reference sequence). Material for sequencing was PBMCs. This receptor was obtained from a human donor with pancreatic ductal adenocarcinoma. The chain has TRBV7-7 and TRBJ1-3, with 9 bases fitting TRBD1. In nucleotides, the CDR3 is TGTGCCAGCAGCTTAGGAGGACAGGGGACAGGAAACACCATATATTTT. It yields the protein CASSLGGQGTGNTIYF.